This T cell receptor (beta chain) was sequenced in a study of blood T cells in healthy people across ages. V dropped 3 bases and J dropped 1 base, with 8 bases sitting between them. Germline values: CDR1 LNHDA, CDR2 SQIVND (reference sequence). This CDR3 comprises 14 residues. Findings and limits, study-wide: It was held that the diversity estimates obtained from one million T cells were underestimates.

To note about this clonotype: Its matching antigen is unknown.

A J-beta primer mix and a sample-barcoded 5' primer were used in a second PCR of roughly 7 to 12 cycles. A 12-random-nucleotide template-switch adaptor tagged each cDNA molecule. TCRdb processed the 5' RACE reads anew with MiXCR; each CDR3 protein has one entry. Found here are approximately 900,000 distinct CDR3 sequences, under 35% of them singletons; the top ten hold 9.5% to 13%. The sample was also reused in another study, on T cells of mothers and their children. Per that study: Biologically related mothers and children overlapped slightly more than unrelated pairs, a non-significant difference.

This receptor was taken from a woman aged 35 to 49 in good health. The chain couples TRBV19 to TRBJ2-3; D gene uncertain. The sample taken for sequencing was blood. The CDR3 nucleotides are TGTGCCAGTAGTATCTCCCGGGGCACAGATACGCAGTATTTT. It is translated as CASSISRGTDTQYF.